The 10 T cell receptor beta chains listed next were all sequenced from one sample in a study of blood T cell repertoires in COVID-19. Profiled with immunoSEQ multiplex PCR; TCRdb holds only in-frame clones, not every one. The table shows 72,000 or so clones, with roughly 80% occurring only once. The specimen was peripheral blood. The receptors were sampled from a man aged 80 or over with active COVID-19.

The V call is TRBV5-4, the J call TRBJ2-1; the match to TRBD2 covers 10 bases. The CDR3 runs 15 residues. Germline CDR1 and CDR2: SGHNT and YYREEE (reference sequence). Trimming took 3 bases from V and 1 from J; bases not matched to a gene: 1. CDR3 residues: CASSYSGGSYNEQFF. Here the CDR3 DNA reads TGTGCCAGCAGCTATAGCGGGGGGTCCTACAATGAGCAGTTCTTC.

This chain connects TRBV9 to TRBJ2-1, with 11 bases aligning to TRBD1. J was trimmed by 8 bases and V by 4 bases; bases with no gene match: 14. The CDR3 length is 17 residues. The V gene's germline CDR1 is SGDLS and CDR2 YYNGEE. The CDR3: CASSPHSGQGASHEQFF. CDR3 bases: TGTGCCAGCAGCCCCCATTCCGGACAGGGGGCGTCCCATGAGCAGTTCTTC.

The chain uses TRBV5-5 and TRBJ2-7, with 11 bases matching TRBD2. The germline CDR1 and CDR2 sequences are SGHKS and YYEKEE (reference sequence). V dropped 0 bases and J dropped 10; count of bases not matched to a gene: 3. The CDR3 runs 13 residues. CDR3 coding DNA: TGTGCCAGCAGCTTGGTAGCGGGAGGGCCTCAGTACTTC. The encoded protein is CASSLVAGGPQYF.

This chain links TRBV30 with TRBJ1-5; D not certain. The length of the CDR3 is 13 residues. V dropped 0 bases and J dropped 4 bases, with 7 bases sitting between them. CDR1 GTSNPN and CDR2 SVGIG come from the germline V gene (reference sequence). The CDR3 sequence: CAWSVAGNQPQHF. As DNA, the CDR3 is TGTGCCTGGAGTGTCGCGGGTAATCAGCCCCAGCATTTT.

This chain uses TRBV6-5 with TRBJ2-7; 8 positions agree with TRBD1. Germline loops: CDR1 MNHEY, CDR2 SVGAGI. The CDR3 consists of 14 residues. The trim removed 6 bases at V and 4 bases at J, leaving 8 bases unmatched. CDR3 nucleotide sequence: TGTGCCAGCAGCGAGGGACAGGCAATTTACGAGCAGTACTTC. This gives the protein CASSEGQAIYEQYF.

This chain links TRBV9 with TRBJ2-1; TRBD2 is a possible D gene (5 bases). The CDR3 is 14 amino acids. Germline V lookup: CDR1 SGDLS, CDR2 YYNGEE. V was clipped by 5 bases and J by 6 bases, with 15 bases between them. The CDR3 DNA follows: TGTGCCAGCAGGATCCTTGCGGGCGCCAATGAGCAGTTCTTC. It is translated as CASRILAGANEQFF.

This clone appeared a single time. The rearrangement links TRBV11-2 to TRBJ1-2; 7 bases agree with TRBD1. The germline V gene has CDR1 SGHAT and CDR2 FQNNGV. V lost 5 bases to trimming and J lost 6 bases; unmatched junction nucleotides: 6. The CDR3 is 13 residues long. The CDR3 nucleotides are TGTGCCAGCAGCCAGGACAGGTGGAATGGCTACACCTTC. Encoded protein: CASSQDRWNGYTF. The full variable domain, its missing parts supplied by reference TRBV11-2 and TRBJ1-2, is EAGVAQSPRYKIIEKRQSVAFWCNPISGHATLYWYQQILGQGPKLLIQFQNNGVVDDSQLPKDRFSAERLKGVDSTLKIQPAKLEDSAVYLCASSQDRWNGYTFGSGTRLTVV.

The rearrangement joins TRBV5-6 to TRBJ1-4, with 7 bases lining up with TRBD1. This CDR3 spans 18 amino acids. Germline CDR1 is SGHDT and CDR2 is YYEEEE. V shed 0 bases, J shed 0 bases, and the junction held 8 bases outside the gene matches. The DNA for the CDR3 is TGTGCCAGCAGCTTGGGACAGGGTTCGTCTGCAACTAATGAAAAACTGTTTTTT. Translated: CASSLGQGSSATNEKLFF.

The chain employs TRBV3-1 (or the pseudogene TRBV3-2) and TRBJ1-2; possible D gene TRBD1, 5 bases. CDR1 and CDR2 from the germline V gene are LGHDT and YNNKEL (reference sequence). Trimming left V 1 base short and J 5 bases short, with 11 bases between. The CDR3 contains 14 residues. The CDR3 DNA sequence: TGTGCCAGCAGCCAAGTGATATGGACATATGGCTACACCTTC. It codes for CASSQVIWTYGYTF.

A single count supports this clone. The V and J genes are TRBV21-1 and TRBJ1-2; no check of the table's D call, TRBD1, against the DNA was made. TRBV21-1 is annotated as a pseudogene. The CDR3 has 15 amino acids. The CDR3 sequence is CASSSRDRPLYGYTF. DNA of the CDR3: TGTGCCAGCAGCAGCCGGGACAGGCCTCTCTACGGCTACACCTTC.